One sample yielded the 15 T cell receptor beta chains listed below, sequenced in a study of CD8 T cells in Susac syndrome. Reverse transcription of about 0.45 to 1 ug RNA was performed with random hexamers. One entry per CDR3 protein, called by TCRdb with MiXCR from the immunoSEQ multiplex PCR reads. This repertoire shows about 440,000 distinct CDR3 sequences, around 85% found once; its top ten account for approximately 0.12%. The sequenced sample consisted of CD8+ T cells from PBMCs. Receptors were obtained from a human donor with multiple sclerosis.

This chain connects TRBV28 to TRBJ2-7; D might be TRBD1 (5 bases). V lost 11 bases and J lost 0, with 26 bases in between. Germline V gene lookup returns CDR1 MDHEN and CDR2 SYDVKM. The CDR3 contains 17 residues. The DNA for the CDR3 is TGTGCCGGATCATCTAGGGGTTCTGGAATCCGCTCCTACGAGCAGTACTTC. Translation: CAGSSRGSGIRSYEQYF.

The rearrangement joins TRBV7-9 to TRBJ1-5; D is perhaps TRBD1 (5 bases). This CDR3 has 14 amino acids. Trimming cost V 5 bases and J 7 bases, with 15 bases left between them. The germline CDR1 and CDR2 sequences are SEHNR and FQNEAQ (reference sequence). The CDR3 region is CASSTAGWGQPQHF. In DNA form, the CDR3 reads TGTGCCAGCAGCACCGCAGGGTGGGGACAGCCCCAGCATTTT.

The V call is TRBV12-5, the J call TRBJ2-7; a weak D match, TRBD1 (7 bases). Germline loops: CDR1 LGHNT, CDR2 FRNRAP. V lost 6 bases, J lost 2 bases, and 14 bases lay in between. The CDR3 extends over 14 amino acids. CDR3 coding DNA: TGTGCTAGTGGCTCGGGGGACAGCACCTACGAGCAGTACTTC. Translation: CASGSGDSTYEQYF.

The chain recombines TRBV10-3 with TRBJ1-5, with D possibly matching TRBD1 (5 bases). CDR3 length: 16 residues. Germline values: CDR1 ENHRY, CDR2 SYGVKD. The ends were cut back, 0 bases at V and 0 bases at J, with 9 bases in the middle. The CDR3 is CAISESGGYSNQPQHF. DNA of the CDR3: TGTGCCATCAGTGAGTCGGGGGGTTATAGCAATCAGCCCCAGCATTTT.

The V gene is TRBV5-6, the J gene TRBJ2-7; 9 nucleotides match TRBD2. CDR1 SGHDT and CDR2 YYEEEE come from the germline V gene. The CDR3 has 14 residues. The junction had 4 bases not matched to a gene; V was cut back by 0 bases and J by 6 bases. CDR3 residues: CASSLESGGIEQYF. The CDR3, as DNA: TGTGCCAGCAGCTTGGAGAGCGGGGGGATCGAGCAGTACTTC. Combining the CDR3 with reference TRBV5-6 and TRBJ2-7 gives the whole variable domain DAGVTQSPTHLIKTRGQQVTLRCSPKSGHDTVSWYQQALGQGPQFIFQYYEEEERQRGNFPDRFSGHQFPNYSSELNVNALLLGDSALYLCASSLESGGIEQYFGPGTRLTVT.

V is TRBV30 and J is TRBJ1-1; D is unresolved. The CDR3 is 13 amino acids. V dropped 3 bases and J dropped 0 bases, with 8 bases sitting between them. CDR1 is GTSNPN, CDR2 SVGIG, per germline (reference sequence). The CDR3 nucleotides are TGTGCCTGGAGAGGTGGGATGAACACTGAAGCTTTCTTT. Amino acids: CAWRGGMNTEAFF.

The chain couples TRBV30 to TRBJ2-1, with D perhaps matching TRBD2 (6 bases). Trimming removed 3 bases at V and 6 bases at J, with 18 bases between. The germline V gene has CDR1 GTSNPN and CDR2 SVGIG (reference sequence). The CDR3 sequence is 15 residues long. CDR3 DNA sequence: TGTGCCTGGAGAGATAGCGGCGATAGGGGCAATGAGCAGTTCTTC. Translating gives CAWRDSGDRGNEQFF. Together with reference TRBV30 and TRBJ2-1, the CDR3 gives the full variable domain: SQTIHQWPATLVQPVGSPLSLECTVEGTSNPNLYWYRQAAGRGLQLLFYSVGIGQISSEVPQNLSASRPQDRQFILSSKKLLLSDSGFYLCAWRDSGDRGNEQFFGPGTRLTVL.

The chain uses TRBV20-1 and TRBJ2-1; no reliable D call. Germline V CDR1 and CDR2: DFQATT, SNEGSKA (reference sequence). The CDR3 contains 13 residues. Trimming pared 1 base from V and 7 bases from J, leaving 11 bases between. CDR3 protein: CSARGTGANEQFF. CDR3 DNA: TGCAGTGCTAGAGGGACGGGCGCGAATGAGCAGTTCTTC.

CDR3 sequence reads: CASRWAGQNTEAFF. CDR3 bases: TGTGCCAGCAGGTGGGCAGGGCAGAACACTGAAGCTTTCTTT. The chain is built from TRBV5-4 and TRBJ1-1; D is possibly TRBD1 (5 bases). Trimming stripped 5 bases from V and 1 base from J, with 12 bases between. The CDR3 has 14 amino acids. The germline V gene has CDR1 SGHNT and CDR2 YYREEE (reference sequence).

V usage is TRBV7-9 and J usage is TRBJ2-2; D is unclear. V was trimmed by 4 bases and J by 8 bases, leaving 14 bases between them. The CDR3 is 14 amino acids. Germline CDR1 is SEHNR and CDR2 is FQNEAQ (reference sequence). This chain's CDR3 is CASSSGSNLGELFF. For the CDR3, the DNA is TGTGCCAGCAGCTCCGGTTCCAATTTGGGGGAGCTGTTTTTT.

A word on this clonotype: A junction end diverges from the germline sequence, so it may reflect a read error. The CDR3 bases are TGCAGCGTCCTGACCTTATCCTACGAGCAGCACTTC. Protein sequence: CSVLTLSYEQHF. The chain joins TRBV29-1 to TRBJ2-7; D unclear. CDR3 size: 12 residues. Per germline, CDR1 SQVTM and CDR2 ANQGSEA.

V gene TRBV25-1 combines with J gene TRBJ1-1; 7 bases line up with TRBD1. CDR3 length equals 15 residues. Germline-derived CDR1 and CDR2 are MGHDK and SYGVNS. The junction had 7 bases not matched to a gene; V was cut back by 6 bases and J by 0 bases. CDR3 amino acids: CASRPSGTVNTEAFF. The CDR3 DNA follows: TGTGCCAGCAGACCCTCCGGGACAGTGAACACTGAAGCTTTCTTT.

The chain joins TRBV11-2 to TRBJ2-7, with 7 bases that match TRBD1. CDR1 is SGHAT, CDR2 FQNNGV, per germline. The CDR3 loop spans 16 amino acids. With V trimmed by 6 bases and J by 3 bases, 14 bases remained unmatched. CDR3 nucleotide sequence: TGTGCCAGCAGTCCTGTGACCGGGACAGCGCTCTACGAGCAGTACTTC. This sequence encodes CASSPVTGTALYEQYF.

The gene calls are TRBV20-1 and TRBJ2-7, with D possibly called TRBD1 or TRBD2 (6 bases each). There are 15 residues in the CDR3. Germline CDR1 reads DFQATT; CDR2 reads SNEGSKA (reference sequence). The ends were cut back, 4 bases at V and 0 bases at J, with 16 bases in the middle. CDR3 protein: CSAKERRGASYEQYF. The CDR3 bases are TGCAGTGCTAAGGAGCGAAGGGGGGCCTCCTACGAGCAGTACTTC.

CDR3 protein: CAWSTRDRFSYEQYF. In DNA, the CDR3 is TGTGCCTGGAGTACCCGGGACAGATTCTCCTACGAGCAGTACTTC. The V and J genes are TRBV30 and TRBJ2-7; the match to TRBD1 covers 7 bases. The CDR3 consists of 15 residues. Per germline, CDR1 GTSNPN and CDR2 SVGIG (reference sequence). The ends lost 2 bases at V and 0 bases at J; junction bases unmatched: 7. The full variable domain, completed using reference TRBV30 and TRBJ2-7, is SQTIHQWPATLVQPVGSPLSLECTVEGTSNPNLYWYRQAAGRGLQLLFYSVGIGQISSEVPQNLSASRPQDRQFILSSKKLLLSDSGFYLCAWSTRDRFSYEQYFGPGTRLTVT.